Given below is one T cell receptor beta chain in context. Its target is unknown. The V gene's germline CDR1 is KGHSH and CDR2 LQKENI. The V gene lost 0 bases and the J gene lost 8 bases, with 17 bases spanning the gap. The CDR3 sequence is 16 residues long. The time point: cycle 4 day 1 (C4D1), after more than five weeks of nivolumab. Every patient was affected by relapse after autologous stem cell transplantation, while exposure to brentuximab vedotin was not uniform. This sample stems from a study of PD-1 blockade in classical Hodgkin lymphoma. Study information: Patients received nivolumab 3 mg/kg intravenously every 2 weeks.

Whole-study results and caveats: Relapsed/refractory patients reportedly had the lowest baseline TCR diversity, below newly diagnosed patients, who were below healthy donors. Baseline diversity was lower in partial responders and progressors than complete responders. Undefined causes, possibly disease activity or prior therapy, underlie the repertoire differences.

Generated by immunoSEQ multiplex PCR, the TCRdb table keeps only in-frame clones and is missing some. The sample carries some 90,000 clones, 78% recorded once. The rearrangement links TRBV18 to TRBJ2-1; unclear D gene. This receptor was obtained from a human donor with classical Hodgkin lymphoma. The sequencing used peripheral blood mononuclear cells (PBMCs), collected before the fourth cycle of nivolumab. The chain's CDR3 is CASSPPLANPRDEQFF. CDR3 DNA sequence: TGTGCCAGCTCACCACCTCTGGCTAACCCTAGGGATGAGCAGTTCTTC.